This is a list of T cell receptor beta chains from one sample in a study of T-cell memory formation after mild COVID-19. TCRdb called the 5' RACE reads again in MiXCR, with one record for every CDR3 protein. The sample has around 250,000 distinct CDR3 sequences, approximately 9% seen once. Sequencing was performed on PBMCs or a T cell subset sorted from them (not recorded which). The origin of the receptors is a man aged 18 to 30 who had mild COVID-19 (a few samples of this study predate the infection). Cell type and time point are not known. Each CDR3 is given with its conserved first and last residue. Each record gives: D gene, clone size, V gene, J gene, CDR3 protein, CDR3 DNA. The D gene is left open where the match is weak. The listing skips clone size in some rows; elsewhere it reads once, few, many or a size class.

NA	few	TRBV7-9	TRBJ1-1	CASSLEGLRAFF	TGTGCCAGCAGCTTAGAAGGTTTGCGAGCTTTCTTT
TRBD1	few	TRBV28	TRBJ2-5	CASSNDRGTETQYF	TGTGCCAGCAGTAATGACAGGGGAACTGAGACCCAGTACTTC
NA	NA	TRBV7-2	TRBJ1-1	CASIDQGDTEAFF	TGTGCCAGCATCGACCAGGGTGACACTGAAGCTTTCTTT
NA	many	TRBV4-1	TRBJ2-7	CASSQDYGISYEQYF	TGCGCCAGCAGCCAAGATTACGGAATCTCCTACGAGCAGTACTTC
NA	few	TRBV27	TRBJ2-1	CASRSWMGEQFF	TGTGCCAGCCGTTCCTGGATGGGAGAGCAGTTCTTC
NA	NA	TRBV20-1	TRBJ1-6	CSATVANSPLHF	TGCAGTGCTACGGTGGCGAATTCACCCCTCCACTTT
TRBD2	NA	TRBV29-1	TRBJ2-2	CSVEASGGPHTGELFF	TGCAGCGTTGAAGCTAGCGGGGGGCCCCACACCGGGGAGCTGTTTTTT
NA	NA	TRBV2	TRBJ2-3	CASSERVQGSTDTQYF	TGTGCCAGCAGTGAGAGGGTTCAGGGGAGCACAGATACGCAGTATTTT
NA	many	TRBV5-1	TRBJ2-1	CASSLVGFEQFF	TGCGCCAGCAGCTTGGTGGGTTTTGAGCAGTTCTTC
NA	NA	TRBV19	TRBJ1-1	CASSIVGYTEAFF	TGTGCCAGTAGTATAGTTGGGTACACTGAAGCTTTCTTT
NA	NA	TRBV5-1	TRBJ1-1	CASSFTGSYTEAFF	TGCGCCAGCAGCTTTACAGGGAGCTACACTGAAGCTTTCTTT
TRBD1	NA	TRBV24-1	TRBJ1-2	CATSDHRGLAEGYTF	TGTGCCACCAGTGACCACAGGGGGCTTGCGGAAGGCTACACCTTC
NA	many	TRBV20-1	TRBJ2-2	CSAPRGSGELFF	TGCAGTGCTCCCAGGGGATCGGGGGAGCTGTTTTTT
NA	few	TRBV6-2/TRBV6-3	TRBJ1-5	CASSYSLQPQHF	TGTGCCAGCAGTTACTCTCTTCAGCCCCAGCATTTT
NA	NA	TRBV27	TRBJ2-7	CASSWASVGRQYF	TGTGCCAGCAGTTGGGCGTCTGTTGGGAGGCAGTACTTC
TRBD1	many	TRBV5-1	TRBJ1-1	CASSPGRGAKNTEAFF	TGCGCCAGCAGCCCAGGCAGGGGGGCTAAGAACACTGAAGCTTTCTTT
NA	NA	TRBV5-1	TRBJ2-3	CASSLGQRGDTQYF	TGCGCCAGCAGCTTGGGACAACGGGGAGATACGCAGTATTTT
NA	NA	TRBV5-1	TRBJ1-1	CASSLNGGRDTEAFF	TGCGCCAGCAGCTTGAATGGGGGCAGGGACACTGAAGCTTTCTTT
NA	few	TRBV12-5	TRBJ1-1	CASGLGQGVAFF	TGTGCTAGTGGTTTGGGTCAGGGTGTGGCTTTCTTT
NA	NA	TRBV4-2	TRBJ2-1	CASSQDSGGNEQFF	TGTGCCAGCAGCCAAGATTCCGGGGGAAATGAGCAGTTCTTC
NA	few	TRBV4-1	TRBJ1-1	CASSQDGPENTEAFF	TGCGCCAGCAGCCAAGACGGCCCGGAAAACACTGAAGCTTTCTTT
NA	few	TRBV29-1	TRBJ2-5	CSVTVGLAAETQYF	TGCAGCGTTACCGTCGGACTCGCCGCGGAGACCCAGTACTTC
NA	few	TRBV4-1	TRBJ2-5	CASSRLTGGEETQYF	TGCGCCAGCAGCCGCCTCACCGGGGGCGAAGAGACCCAGTACTTC
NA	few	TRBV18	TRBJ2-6	CASSPPHSGANVLTF	TGTGCCAGCTCACCCCCCCACTCTGGGGCCAACGTCCTGACTTTC
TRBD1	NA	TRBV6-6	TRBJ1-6	CASSPIGTARNSPLHF	TGTGCCAGCAGTCCCATCGGGACAGCGAGGAATTCACCCCTCCACTTT
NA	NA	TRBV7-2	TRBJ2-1	CASSDRRGTDEQFF	TGTGCCAGCAGCGACCGAAGAGGGACCGATGAGCAGTTCTTC
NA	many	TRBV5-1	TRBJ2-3	CASSPGARSTDTQYF	TGCGCCAGCAGCCCCGGGGCCCGGAGCACAGATACGCAGTATTTT
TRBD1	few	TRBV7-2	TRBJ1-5	CASSAGQGLYQPQHF	TGTGCCAGCAGCGCGGGACAGGGACTGTATCAGCCCCAGCATTTT
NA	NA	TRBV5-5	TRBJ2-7	CASSLGRHYEQYF	TGTGCCAGCAGCTTGGGACGGCACTACGAGCAGTACTTC
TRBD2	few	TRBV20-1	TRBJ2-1	CSAREGGLAPYNEQFF	TGCAGTGCTAGAGAGGGGGGACTAGCCCCCTACAATGAGCAGTTCTTC